A selection of T cell receptor beta chains follows, all from one sample in a study of cytomegalovirus exposure and HLA in healthy donors. Clones were sequenced by immunoSEQ multiplex PCR, and TCRdb holds only the in-frame ones, with some missing. The repertoire holds some 240,000 clones, with approximately 86% as singletons. Sequenced input: PBMCs. These receptors were collected from a young woman in good health and CMV-seropositive. Both conserved end residues are part of each CDR3. The D gene is left open where the match is weak. Some rows have no size entry. The others give once, few or many, or a class for an expanded clone.

TRBV7-3	TRBJ1-1	TRBD1	NA	CASSLTAGGTEAFF	TGTGCCAGCAGCTTAACTGCAGGGGGCACTGAAGCTTTCTTT
TRBV7-9	TRBJ1-2	NA	NA	CASSSYAETDVYTF	TGTGCCAGCAGCTCTTACGCGGAGACAGATGTCTACACCTTC
TRBV12-5	TRBJ1-1	NA	NA	CASGLELEAFF	TGTGCTAGTGGTTTGGAACTTGAAGCTTTCTTT
TRBV2	TRBJ1-4	NA	NA	CASTGMSREKLFF	TGTGCCAGCACCGGGATGTCGCGTGAAAAACTGTTTTTT
TRBV4-1	TRBJ1-4	NA	NA	CASSQDPVVKLFF	TGCGCCAGCAGCCAAGATCCGGTAGTGAAACTGTTTTTT
TRBV15	TRBJ2-1	NA	NA	CATSRDYMGLNNEQFF	TGTGCCACCAGCAGAGATTATATGGGGCTTAACAATGAGCAGTTCTTC
TRBV30	TRBJ2-1	NA	NA	CAWEPGHRISYNEQFF	TGTGCCTGGGAACCGGGACATCGAATCTCCTACAATGAGCAGTTCTTC
TRBV25-1	TRBJ2-7	TRBD1	few	CASMDRNYEQYF	TGTGCCAGCATGGACAGGAACTACGAGCAGTACTTC
TRBV10-3	TRBJ2-3	TRBD2	NA	CAISESNSPGLAISDTQYF	TGTGCCATCAGTGAGTCGAATAGCCCGGGACTAGCGATTTCAGATACGCAGTATTTT
TRBV5-1	TRBJ2-1	TRBD2	NA	CASRRGGAGGSNEQFF	TGCGCCAGCAGGCGGGGCGGGGCGGGGGGCTCCAATGAGCAGTTCTTC
TRBV6-5	TRBJ2-7	NA	NA	CASSKQGSTGEQYF	TGTGCCAGCAGTAAACAGGGTTCAACGGGGGAGCAGTACTTC
TRBV5-1	TRBJ2-2	NA	once	CASSLGQRNTGELFF	TGCGCCAGCAGCTTGGGACAGAGAAACACCGGGGAGCTGTTTTTT
TRBV6-5	TRBJ2-1	TRBD1	NA	CASSSSGTGDYEQFF	TGTGCCAGCAGTTCCTCCGGGACAGGGGACTATGAGCAGTTCTTC
TRBV30	TRBJ2-7	TRBD2	NA	CAWSVLPKVAGAEQYF	TGTGCCTGGAGTGTACTCCCGAAGGTAGCGGGAGCGGAGCAGTACTTC
TRBV18	TRBJ2-7	TRBD2	NA	CASSPSGSYEQYF	TGTGCCAGCTCACCTAGCGGGAGTTACGAGCAGTACTTC
TRBV4-1	TRBJ2-1	TRBD1	NA	CASSQEVAGGRNEQFF	TGCGCCAGCAGCCAAGAAGTGGCAGGGGGTAGAAATGAGCAGTTCTTC
TRBV7-9	TRBJ2-2	NA	NA	CASSSRRAGSNTGELFF	TGTGCCAGCAGCAGCCGACGGGCGGGGTCAAACACCGGGGAGCTGTTTTTT
TRBV7-9	TRBJ1-4	NA	NA	CASSFQGWPEKLFF	TGTGCCAGCAGCTTCCAGGGATGGCCTGAAAAACTGTTTTTT
TRBV11-2	TRBJ1-2	TRBD1	NA	CASSLSPGQGDYGYTF	TGTGCCAGCAGCTTAAGCCCAGGACAGGGAGACTATGGCTACACCTTC
TRBV7-2	TRBJ2-1	TRBD2	NA	CASSSTDMGLAVNEQFF	TGTGCCAGCAGCTCCACCGATATGGGACTAGCGGTCAATGAGCAGTTCTTC
TRBV11-3	TRBJ2-2	TRBD2	NA	CASSLFTSGSGELFF	TGTGCCAGCAGCTTATTTACTAGCGGGAGCGGGGAGCTGTTTTTT
TRBV29-1	TRBJ1-1	TRBD1	NA	CSARQGMNTEAFF	TGCAGCGCCAGACAGGGGATGAACACTGAAGCTTTCTTT
TRBV4-2	TRBJ2-7	TRBD1	few	CASSPPGTGGNEQYF	TGTGCCAGCAGCCCACCCGGGACAGGGGGTAACGAGCAGTACTTC
TRBV10-1	TRBJ1-1	NA	NA	CASSLTVENTEAFF	TGCGCCAGCAGCCTGACAGTTGAGAACACTGAAGCTTTCTTT
TRBV11-2	TRBJ1-4	NA	once	CASSPGGSREKLFF	TGTGCCAGCAGCCCCGGGGGAAGCCGGGAAAAACTGTTTTTT
TRBV10-3	TRBJ2-7	TRBD2	once	CAISGLAESSYEQYF	TGTGCCATCAGTGGACTAGCGGAAAGCTCCTACGAGCAGTACTTC
TRBV23-1	TRBJ2-7	TRBD1	NA	CAGNTGASLLYEQYF	TGCGCCGGCAATACAGGGGCCTCCCTCCTTTACGAGCAGTACTTC
TRBV6-1	TRBJ1-1	TRBD1	NA	CASSNPRGQGTEAFF	TGTGCCAGCAGCAACCCCCGAGGACAGGGCACTGAAGCTTTCTTT
TRBV15	TRBJ2-7	NA	NA	CATSRGTEAASRSF	TGTGCCACCAGCAGAGGTACTGAGGCCGCTTCGAGGTCCTTC
TRBV6-5	TRBJ1-2	TRBD1	NA	CAIADRLYGYTF	TGTGCCATCGCGGACAGGTTGTATGGCTACACCTTC
TRBV7-8	TRBJ2-5	TRBD2	NA	CASRRLAGEKTQYF	TGTGCCAGCAGGAGACTAGCGGGGGAGAAGACCCAGTACTTC
TRBV9	TRBJ1-1	NA	once	CASSAYNSDTEAFF	TGTGCCAGCAGCGCGTATAACTCTGACACTGAAGCTTTCTTT
TRBV2	TRBJ1-3	NA	few	CASSKVGGSGNTIYF	TGTGCCAGCAGCAAGGTGGGGGGCTCTGGAAACACCATATATTTT
TRBV18	TRBJ1-3	NA	NA	CASSPKTGSGNTIYF	TGTGCCAGCTCACCAAAAACAGGCTCTGGAAACACCATATATTTT
TRBV4-1	TRBJ1-2	TRBD1	NA	CASSQEARGARGYTF	TGCGCCAGCAGCCAAGAGGCCAGGGGGGCGAGGGGCTACACCTTC
TRBV6-6	TRBJ2-1	TRBD2	NA	CASSGGSSSYNEQFF	TGTGCCAGCAGCGGGGGGTCGAGCTCCTACAATGAGCAGTTCTTC
TRBV23-1	TRBJ2-3	TRBD2	NA	CASSQPSEDGLAGGADTQYF	TGCGCCAGCAGTCAACCTTCCGAAGACGGACTAGCGGGAGGAGCAGATACGCAGTATTTT
TRBV6-5	TRBJ2-3	NA	NA	CASSYLAERTDTQYF	TGTGCCAGCAGTTACCTGGCGGAACGCACAGATACGCAGTATTTT
TRBV27	TRBJ2-7	TRBD1	NA	CASSFIGGGSYEQYF	TGTGCCAGCAGTTTTATAGGGGGCGGCTCCTACGAGCAGTACTTC
TRBV27	TRBJ2-3	TRBD2	NA	CASSLAGTSGRDTQYF	TGTGCCAGCAGTTTAGCCGGGACTAGCGGGAGGGATACGCAGTATTTT
TRBV5-6	TRBJ2-3	NA	NA	CASSLALNTQYF	TGTGCCAGCAGCTTGGCCTTAAATACGCAGTATTTT
TRBV28	TRBJ1-2	NA	NA	CASSLNIAQYGYTF	TGTGCCAGCAGTTTAAACATCGCTCAGTATGGCTACACCTTC